These 27 T cell receptor beta chains came from one sample sequenced in a study of OX40 agonist ivuxolimab in advanced cancers. Sequencing was performed with immunoSEQ multiplex PCR; in TCRdb, only in-frame clones are kept and a portion is missing. The repertoire includes tens of thousands of clones, 84% of them detected once, and around 30% sits in the top ten. The source was CD4+ or CD8+ T cells sorted from blood, collected in a trial of the OX40 agonist ivuxolimab. Every receptor here comes from an adult with an advanced solid tumor such as melanoma, head and neck, liver or kidney cancer.

The chain uses TRBV25-1 and TRBJ1-2; D unresolved. The germline gives CDR1 MGHDK, CDR2 SYGVNS. The CDR3 contains 13 residues. V was clipped by 3 bases and J by 6 bases, with 11 bases between them. This CDR3 reads CASSEGWMDGYTF. The CDR3 coding sequence is TGTGCCAGCAGTGAGGGGTGGATGGATGGCTACACCTTC.

This chain uses TRBV7-6 with TRBJ2-3; tentative D call: TRBD1 (6 bases). This CDR3 has 16 amino acids. Trimming took 3 bases from V and 1 from J, leaving 14 bases between them. Germline CDR1 SGHVS, CDR2 FNYEAQ. The CDR3 nucleotides are TGTGCCAGCAGCTTCTCAACAGGGTTGGGCACAGATACGCAGTATTTT. Residues: CASSFSTGLGTDTQYF.

This chain links TRBV2 with TRBJ2-5; D possibly corresponds to TRBD2 (5 bases). The CDR3 length is 13 residues. CDR1 and CDR2 from the germline V gene are SNHLY and FYNNEI. V lost 4 bases to trimming and J lost 0 bases, with 6 bases between them. The CDR3 protein is CASSGEYQETQYF. The CDR3 DNA follows: TGTGCCAGCAGTGGGGAGTACCAAGAGACCCAGTACTTC.

This CDR3 reads CAISTSSGTSGKSYEQYF. CDR3 DNA sequence: TGTGCCATCAGTACCTCGTCCGGGACTAGCGGGAAGAGCTACGAGCAGTACTTC. V gene TRBV10-3 combines with J gene TRBJ2-7, with 13 bases that match TRBD2. V shed 5 bases and J 3 bases; nucleotides not matched to a gene: 13. CDR3 length equals 18 residues. Germline CDR1 ENHRY, CDR2 SYGVKD.

The chain couples TRBV6-1 to TRBJ2-7; no reliable D call. The germline V and J ends were trimmed by 4 bases and 1 base, with 8 bases remaining between them. The CDR3 extends over 13 amino acids. CDR1 and CDR2 (germline): MNHNS, SASEGT. The CDR3 loop reads CASSAGSSYEQYF. The CDR3 coding sequence is TGTGCCAGCAGTGCAGGTAGTTCCTACGAGCAGTACTTC.

The chain is built from TRBV14 and TRBJ2-7, with TRBD2 matching 8 bases. Germline CDR1 reads SGHDN; CDR2 reads FVKESK. The CDR3 is 17 amino acids. Trimming took 0 bases from V and 3 from J; bases not matched to a gene: 10. The CDR3 sequence is CASSQEDLVAGIYEQYF. The CDR3 nucleotides read TGTGCCAGCAGCCAAGAAGATTTAGTAGCGGGGATCTACGAGCAGTACTTC.

The chain links TRBV6-1 to TRBJ2-7, with a weak D call TRBD1 (5 bases). This CDR3 is 15 amino acids long. Per the germline V gene, CDR1 is MNHNS and CDR2 is SASEGT. Trimming stripped 8 bases from V and 1 base from J, with 18 bases between. CDR3 in DNA: TGTGCCAGCGGGGCGTCGTACACTATATCCTACGAGCAGTACTTC. Residues: CASGASYTISYEQYF.

The V call is TRBV18, the J call TRBJ2-1; D gene ambiguous. The V end lost 4 bases, the J end lost 2 bases, and 9 bases lay between the germline ends. Germline lookup yields CDR1 KGHSH and CDR2 LQKENI. The CDR3 totals 14 residues. As DNA, the CDR3 is TGTGCCAGCTCACGAGTGGGGACCTACAATGAGCAGTTCTTC. This translates into CASSRVGTYNEQFF.

This clone was detected a few times. The CDR3 loop is CASSFGPNTEAFF. The CDR3 nucleotides are TGTGCCAGCAGCTTTGGCCCGAACACTGAAGCTTTCTTT. V is TRBV7-2 and J is TRBJ1-1; D is uncertain. V was pared by 3 bases and J by 1 base, with 6 bases between. The CDR3 consists of 13 residues. Per the germline V gene, CDR1 is SGHTA and CDR2 is FQGNSA.

The rearrangement links TRBV7-2 to TRBJ2-2; D call uncertain. Germline V lookup: CDR1 SGHTA, CDR2 FQGNSA. The CDR3 is 12 residues long. Trimming took off 1 base at V and 7 bases at J, with 4 bases between the two ends. The CDR3 nucleotides are TGTGCCAGCAGCTTAGAGGTCGGGGAGCTGTTTTTT. It yields the protein CASSLEVGELFF. Drawing the rest from reference TRBV7-2 and TRBJ2-2, the complete variable domain is GAGVSQSPSNKVTEKGKDVELRCDPISGHTALYWYRQSLGQGLEFLIYFQGNSAPDKSGLPSDRFSAERTGGSVSTLTIQRTQQEDSAVYLCASSLEVGELFFGEGSRLTVL.

Here the CDR3 reads CASSQDGKGNYGYTF. CDR3 DNA sequence: TGCGCCAGCAGCCAAGATGGGAAGGGAAACTATGGCTACACCTTC. The V gene is TRBV4-3, the J gene TRBJ1-2; no clear D gene. The germline V gene encodes CDR1 LGHNA and CDR2 YSLEER. The CDR3 is made up of 15 amino acids. The germline V and J ends were trimmed by 0 bases and 2 bases, with 10 bases remaining between them.

This clone has just one count. The rearrangement joins TRBV2 to TRBJ1-5; D gene ambiguous. Germline CDR1 and CDR2: SNHLY and FYNNEI. V was cut by 3 bases and J by 0 bases, with 9 bases left in between. CDR3 size: 15 residues. The CDR3 region is CASSDRVSSNQPQHF. The CDR3 region has the DNA TGTGCCAGCAGTGATCGGGTCAGTAGCAATCAGCCCCAGCATTTT.

CDR3 residues: CASSRGGGSTDTQYF. The CDR3 coding sequence is TGTGCCAGCAGCCGTGGGGGCGGATCCACAGATACGCAGTATTTT. The chain joins TRBV28 to TRBJ2-3; TRBD1 is a possible D gene (6 bases). In germline, CDR1 is MDHEN, CDR2 SYDVKM. V lost 6 bases, J lost 2 bases, and 15 bases lay in between. CDR3 length: 15 amino acids.

This clone was recorded a few times. V and J are TRBV5-6 and TRBJ2-7; 9 positions agree with TRBD1. V lost 0 bases, J lost 6 bases, and 7 bases stayed unmatched. CDR3 length: 15 residues. Germline-derived CDR1 and CDR2 are SGHDT and YYEEEE. The CDR3 here is CASSLGGTGRREQYF. CDR3 DNA: TGTGCCAGCAGCTTGGGGGGGACAGGGAGACGCGAGCAGTACTTC.

The chain is built from TRBV19 and TRBJ1-1; no definite D call. Trimming stripped 2 bases from V and 1 base from J, with 11 bases between. CDR3 length equals 15 residues. Germline CDR1 is LNHDA and CDR2 is SQIVND (reference sequence). This chain's CDR3 is CASSISRRPNTEAFF. CDR3 bases: TGTGCCAGTAGTATAAGTCGCAGGCCGAACACTGAAGCTTTCTTT.

This CDR3 is CASSGRSYEQYF. The CDR3 nucleotides are TGTGCCAGCAGCGGACGGTCCTACGAGCAGTACTTC. The chain links TRBV7-9 to TRBJ2-7; no firm D call. Germline V CDR1 and CDR2: SEHNR, FQNEAQ (reference sequence). The CDR3 length is 12 residues. The V end lost 5 bases, the J end lost 1 base, and 6 bases lay between the germline ends.

The sample holds a few counts of this clone. CDR3: CASAPGGIQPQHF. CDR3 DNA sequence: TGTGCCAGCGCGCCGGGGGGCATTCAGCCCCAGCATTTT. The chain has TRBV6-4 and TRBJ1-5; D is possibly TRBD1 (6 bases). Trimming took 8 bases from V and 6 from J, leaving 14 bases between them. CDR3 length: 13 amino acids. The germline CDR1 and CDR2 sequences are MRHNA and SNTAGT.

The J gene is TRBJ1-1, the V gene TRBV14; 9 bases map to TRBD1. This CDR3 spans 16 amino acids. CDR1 SGHDN and CDR2 FVKESK come from the germline V gene. The J segment lost 0 bases and the V segment lost 4 bases, leaving 6 bases of the junction unmatched. The CDR3, as DNA: TGTGCCAGCAGCCGGTTCGGACAGGGGATGAACACTGAAGCTTTCTTT. This codes for CASSRFGQGMNTEAFF.

The chain employs TRBV4-1 and TRBJ2-3, with 8 bases aligning to TRBD2. The V gene's germline CDR1 is MGHRA and CDR2 YSYEKL. J was trimmed by 1 base and V by 0 bases; bases with no gene match: 18. The CDR3 totals 21 residues. CDR3 sequence: CASSQDRPAGARILGTDTQYF. In nucleotides, the CDR3 is TGCGCCAGCAGCCAAGATCGCCCAGCGGGGGCGAGGATTTTGGGCACAGATACGCAGTATTTT.

This sequence joins TRBV6-6 and TRBJ2-4, with D possibly being TRBD1 or TRBD2 (5 bases each). V lost 5 bases and J lost 8, with 22 bases in between. CDR3 length equals 16 residues. From germline, CDR1 is MNHNY and CDR2 SVGAGI (reference sequence). CDR3 in amino acids: CASSKGLVDLGDIQYF. For the CDR3, the DNA is TGTGCCAGCAGTAAAGGGTTGGTGGATTTGGGGGACATTCAGTACTTC.

The rearrangement joins TRBV19 to TRBJ2-1, with 9 bases identical to TRBD2. The germline V gene encodes CDR1 LNHDA and CDR2 SQIVND (reference sequence). This CDR3 spans 14 amino acids. The V gene end was trimmed by 5 bases and the J gene end by 8 bases; junction bases not matched to a gene: 7. The CDR3 DNA follows: TGTGCCAGTAGTCGGGCGGGAGGGCAATATGAGCAGTTCTTC. It encodes CASSRAGGQYEQFF.

This chain connects TRBV6-1 to TRBJ1-5, with 7 bases aligning to TRBD1. The trim removed 3 bases at V and 4 bases at J, leaving 12 bases unmatched. The CDR3 covers 17 residues. Germline values: CDR1 MNHNS, CDR2 SASEGT. CDR3 sequence (DNA): TGTGCCAGCAGTGACTTATACTCCGGGACAGCAAATCAGCCCCAGCATTTT. This codes for CASSDLYSGTANQPQHF.

The chain joins TRBV7-9 to TRBJ1-1, with a possible D match to TRBD1 (5 bases). With 5 bases removed from V and 11 bases from J, the gap between germline ends came to 12 bases. There are 11 residues in the CDR3. Germline-derived CDR1 and CDR2 are SEHNR and FQNEAQ (reference sequence). The CDR3 region has the DNA TGTGCCAGCAGCCCGGGGACGGGGGCTTTCTTT. This encodes CASSPGTGAFF.

This chain uses TRBV6-6 with TRBJ1-1; D gene unclear. V was clipped by 0 bases and J by 8 bases, with 4 bases between them. CDR1 is MNHNY and CDR2 is SVGAGI in the germline V gene (reference sequence). The CDR3 sequence is 11 residues long. DNA for the CDR3: TGTGCCAGCAGTTACTCGAGAGAAGCTTTCTTT. It encodes CASSYSREAFF.

The CDR3 reads CASGFSKQVTTGELFF. CDR3 DNA: TGTGCTAGTGGTTTCTCTAAACAGGTTACCACCGGGGAGCTGTTTTTT. J is TRBJ2-2 and V is TRBV12-5; perhaps TRBD1 as D (5 bases). Trimming removed 3 bases from V and 4 bases from J, with 15 bases in between. CDR3 length: 16 residues. The germline V gene encodes CDR1 LGHNT and CDR2 FRNRAP.

The chain has TRBV5-1 and TRBJ2-5; TRBD2 is a possible D gene (7 bases). Trimming took 4 bases from V and 4 from J, leaving 20 bases between them. The CDR3 totals 16 residues. Germline V lookup: CDR1 SGHRS, CDR2 YFSETQ. CDR3 DNA sequence: TGCGCCAGCAGCCCGCGAGGGGAGGGGGAAGGAGAGACCCAGTACTTC. It codes for CASSPRGEGEGETQYF.

CDR3 in DNA: TGTGCCAGCAGTTATAATGCAGGGAACTATGGCTACACCTTC. This codes for CASSYNAGNYGYTF. The chain has TRBV6-5 and TRBJ1-2; the D gene is possibly TRBD1 (5 bases). The V gene lost 3 bases and the J gene lost 2 bases, with 10 bases spanning the gap. CDR3 length: 14 amino acids. Germline-derived CDR1 and CDR2 are MNHEY and SVGAGI.